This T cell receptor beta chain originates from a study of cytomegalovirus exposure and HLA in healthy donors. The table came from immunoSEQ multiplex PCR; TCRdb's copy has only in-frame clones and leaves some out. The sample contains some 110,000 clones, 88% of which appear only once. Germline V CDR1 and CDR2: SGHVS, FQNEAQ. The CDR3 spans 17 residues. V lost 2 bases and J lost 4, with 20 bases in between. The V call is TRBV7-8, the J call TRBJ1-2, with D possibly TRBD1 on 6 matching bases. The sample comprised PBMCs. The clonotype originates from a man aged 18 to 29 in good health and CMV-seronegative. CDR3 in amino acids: CASSLPSYRAGFYGYTF. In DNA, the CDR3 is TGTGCCAGCAGCTTACCCAGTTACAGGGCCGGGTTCTATGGCTACACCTTC.